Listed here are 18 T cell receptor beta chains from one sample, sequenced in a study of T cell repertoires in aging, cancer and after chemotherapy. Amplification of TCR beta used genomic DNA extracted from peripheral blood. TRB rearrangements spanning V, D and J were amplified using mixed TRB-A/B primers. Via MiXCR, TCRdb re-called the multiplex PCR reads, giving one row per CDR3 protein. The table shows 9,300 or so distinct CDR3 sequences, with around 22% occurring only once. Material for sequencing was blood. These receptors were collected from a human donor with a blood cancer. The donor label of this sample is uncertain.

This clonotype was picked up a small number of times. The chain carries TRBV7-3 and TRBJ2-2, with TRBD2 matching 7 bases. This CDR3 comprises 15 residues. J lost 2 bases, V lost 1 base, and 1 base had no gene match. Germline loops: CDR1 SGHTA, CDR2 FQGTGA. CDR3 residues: CASSLIAGNTGELFF. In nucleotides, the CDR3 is TGTGCCAGCAGCTTAATAGCGGGTAACACCGGGGAGCTGTTTTTT.

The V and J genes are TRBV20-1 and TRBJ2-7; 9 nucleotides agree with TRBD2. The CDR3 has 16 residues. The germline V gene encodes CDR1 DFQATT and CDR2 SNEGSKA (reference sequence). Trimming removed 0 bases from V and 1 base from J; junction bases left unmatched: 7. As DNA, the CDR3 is TGCAGTGCTAGAGATCGATCTAGCGGGACTTCCTACGAGCAGTACTTC. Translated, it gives CSARDRSSGTSYEQYF.

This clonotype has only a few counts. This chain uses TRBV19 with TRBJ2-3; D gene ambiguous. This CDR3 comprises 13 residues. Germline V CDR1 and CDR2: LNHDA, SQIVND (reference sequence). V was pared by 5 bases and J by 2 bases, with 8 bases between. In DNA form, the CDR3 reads TGTGCCAGTAGTCCCCAGCTCACAGATACGCAGTATTTT. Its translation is CASSPQLTDTQYF.

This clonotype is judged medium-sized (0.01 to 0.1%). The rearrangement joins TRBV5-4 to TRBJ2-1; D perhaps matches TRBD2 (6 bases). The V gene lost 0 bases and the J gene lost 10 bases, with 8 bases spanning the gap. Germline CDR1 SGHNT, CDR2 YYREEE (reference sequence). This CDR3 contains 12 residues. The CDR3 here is CASSLVGGEQFF. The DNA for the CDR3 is TGTGCCAGCAGCTTGGTTGGGGGGGAGCAGTTCTTC.

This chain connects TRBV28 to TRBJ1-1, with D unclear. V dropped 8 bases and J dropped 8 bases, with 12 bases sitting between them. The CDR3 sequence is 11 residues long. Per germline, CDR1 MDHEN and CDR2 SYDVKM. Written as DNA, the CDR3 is TGTGCCAGCGAGGGCCTTGCCGAAGCTTTCTTT. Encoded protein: CASEGLAEAFF. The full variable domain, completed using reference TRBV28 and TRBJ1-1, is DVKVTQSSRYLVKRTGEKVFLECVQDMDHENMFWYRQDPGLGLRLIYFSYDVKMKEKGDIPEGYSVSREKKERFSLILESASTNQTSMYLCASEGLAEAFFGQGTRLTVV.

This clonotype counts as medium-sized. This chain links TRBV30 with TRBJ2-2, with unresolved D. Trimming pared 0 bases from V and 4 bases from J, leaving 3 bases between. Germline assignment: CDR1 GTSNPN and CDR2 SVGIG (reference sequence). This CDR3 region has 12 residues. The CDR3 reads CAWSVTTGELFF. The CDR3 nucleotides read TGTGCCTGGAGTGTAACCACCGGGGAGCTGTTTTTT.

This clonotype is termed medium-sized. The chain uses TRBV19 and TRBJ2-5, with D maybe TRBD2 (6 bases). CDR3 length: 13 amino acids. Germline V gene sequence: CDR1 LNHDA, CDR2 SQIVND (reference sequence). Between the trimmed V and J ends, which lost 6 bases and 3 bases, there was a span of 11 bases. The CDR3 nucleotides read TGTGCCAGTAGAAACCGCGGGGAAGAGACCCAGTACTTC. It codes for CASRNRGEETQYF.

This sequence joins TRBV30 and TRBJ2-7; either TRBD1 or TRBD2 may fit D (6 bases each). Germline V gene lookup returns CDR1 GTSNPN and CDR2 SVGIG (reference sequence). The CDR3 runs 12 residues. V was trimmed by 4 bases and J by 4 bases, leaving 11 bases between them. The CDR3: CAWMSGAYEQYF. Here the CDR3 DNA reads TGTGCCTGGATGTCGGGGGCTTACGAGCAGTACTTC.

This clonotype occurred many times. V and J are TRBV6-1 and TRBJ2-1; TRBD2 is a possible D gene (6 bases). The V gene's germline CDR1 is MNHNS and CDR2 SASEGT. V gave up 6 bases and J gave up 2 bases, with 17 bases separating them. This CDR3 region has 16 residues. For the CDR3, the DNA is TGTGCCAGCAGACCCCCGGGACTTGCGACCTACAATGAGCAGTTCTTC. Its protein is CASRPPGLATYNEQFF.

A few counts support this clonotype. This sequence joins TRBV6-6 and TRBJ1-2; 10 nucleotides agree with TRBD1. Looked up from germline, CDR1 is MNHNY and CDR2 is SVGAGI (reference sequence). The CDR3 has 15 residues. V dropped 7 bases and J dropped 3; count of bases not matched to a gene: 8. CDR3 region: CASTTPDRGDYGYTF. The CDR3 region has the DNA TGTGCCAGCACCACTCCGGACAGGGGGGACTATGGCTACACCTTC.

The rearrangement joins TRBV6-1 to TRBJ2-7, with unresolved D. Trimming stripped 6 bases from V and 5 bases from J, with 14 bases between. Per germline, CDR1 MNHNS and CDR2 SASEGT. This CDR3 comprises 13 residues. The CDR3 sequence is CASRVGPRHEQYF. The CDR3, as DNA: TGTGCCAGCAGGGTAGGACCCCGGCACGAGCAGTACTTC.

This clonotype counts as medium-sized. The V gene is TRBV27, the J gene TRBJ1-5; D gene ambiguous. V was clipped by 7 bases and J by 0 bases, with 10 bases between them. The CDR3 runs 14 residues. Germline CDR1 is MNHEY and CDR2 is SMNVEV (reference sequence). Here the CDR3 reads CASNPDSSNQPQHF. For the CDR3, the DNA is TGTGCCAGCAATCCAGACTCTAGCAATCAGCCCCAGCATTTT.

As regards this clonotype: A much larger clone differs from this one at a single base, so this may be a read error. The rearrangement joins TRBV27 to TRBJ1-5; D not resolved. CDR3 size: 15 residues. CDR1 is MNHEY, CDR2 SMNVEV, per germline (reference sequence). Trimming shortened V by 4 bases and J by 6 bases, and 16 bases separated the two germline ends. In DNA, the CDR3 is TGTGCCAGCAGTTCCTTGGCCGTCGGGTTTCAGCCCCAGCATTTT. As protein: CASSSLAVGFQPQHF.

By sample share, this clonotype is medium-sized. The CDR3 loop is CASSLGTDTQYF. Here the CDR3 DNA reads TGTGCCAGCAGCCTGGGCACAGATACGCAGTATTTT. V usage is TRBV13 and J usage is TRBJ2-3; D is undetermined. The V end lost 5 bases, the J end lost 1 base, and 4 bases lay between the germline ends. Per the germline V gene, CDR1 is PRHDT and CDR2 is FYEKMQ (reference sequence). The CDR3 covers 12 residues.

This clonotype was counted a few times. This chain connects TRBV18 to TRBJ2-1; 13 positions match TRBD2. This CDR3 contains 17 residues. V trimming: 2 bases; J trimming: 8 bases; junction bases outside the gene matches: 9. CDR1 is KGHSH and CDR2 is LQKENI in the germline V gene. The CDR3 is CASSPSSGLAGADEQFF. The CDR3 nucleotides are TGTGCCAGCTCACCATCGTCCGGACTAGCGGGAGCCGATGAGCAGTTCTTC.

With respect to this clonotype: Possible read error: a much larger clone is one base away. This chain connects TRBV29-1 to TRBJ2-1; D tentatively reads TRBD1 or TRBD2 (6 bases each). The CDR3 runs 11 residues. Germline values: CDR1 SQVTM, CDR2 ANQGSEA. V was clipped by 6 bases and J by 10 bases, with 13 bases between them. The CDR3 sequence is CSVRGGYEQFF. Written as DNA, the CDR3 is TGCAGCGTGCGAGGGGGGTACGAGCAGTTCTTC.

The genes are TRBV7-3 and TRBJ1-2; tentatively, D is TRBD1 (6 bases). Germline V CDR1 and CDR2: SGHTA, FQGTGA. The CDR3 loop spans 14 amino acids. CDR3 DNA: TGTGCGACCGGGGTTGTGGGGGGCGGGCATGGCTACACCTTC. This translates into CATGVVGGGHGYTF.

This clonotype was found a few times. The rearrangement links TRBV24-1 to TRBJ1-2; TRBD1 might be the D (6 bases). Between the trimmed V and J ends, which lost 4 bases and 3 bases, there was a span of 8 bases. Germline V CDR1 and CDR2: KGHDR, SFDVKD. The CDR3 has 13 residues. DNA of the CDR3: TGTGCCACCAGTGACAGGGGTGACTATGGCTACACCTTC. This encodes CATSDRGDYGYTF.